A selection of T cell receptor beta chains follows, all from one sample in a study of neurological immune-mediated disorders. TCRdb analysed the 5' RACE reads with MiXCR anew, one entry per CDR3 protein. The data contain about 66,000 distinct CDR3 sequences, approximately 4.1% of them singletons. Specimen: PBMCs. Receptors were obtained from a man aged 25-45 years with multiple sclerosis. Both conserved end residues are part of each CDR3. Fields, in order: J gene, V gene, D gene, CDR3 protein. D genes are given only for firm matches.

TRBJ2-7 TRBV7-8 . CASSPVSSYEQYF
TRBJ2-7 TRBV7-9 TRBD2 CASATLAGTYEQYF
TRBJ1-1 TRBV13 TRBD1 CASSRATGGRGTEAFF
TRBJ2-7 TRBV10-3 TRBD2 CAISGTSGGDPYEQYF
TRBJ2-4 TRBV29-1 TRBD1 CSVDGTGGNIQYF
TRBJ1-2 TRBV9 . CASSPAGGYGYTF
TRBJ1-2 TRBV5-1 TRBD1 CASSWSGDRGYGYTF
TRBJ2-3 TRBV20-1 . CRTTYGSTDTQYF
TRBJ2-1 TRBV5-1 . CASKAGANSYNEQFF
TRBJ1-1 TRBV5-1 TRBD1 CASSNSGTGPRGAFF
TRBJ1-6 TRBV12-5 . CASGGPTAYNSPLHF
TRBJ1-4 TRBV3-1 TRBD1 CASSPQGATNEKLFF